The 16 T cell receptor beta chains below all came from one sample that was sequenced in a study of T-cell reconstitution after alpha-beta-depleted transplantation in children. Molecular barcoding with unique molecular identifiers was used for the TCRbeta library. A single record per CDR3 protein comes from TCRdb applying MiXCR to the PCR reads. The sample lists about 540,000 distinct CDR3 sequences, around 19% occurring once. Source: PBMCs from the stem cell graft donor, taken from the stem cell graft. Source of these receptors: a human donor who donated a stem cell graft to a child with acute lymphoblastic leukemia.

The chain has TRBV20-1 and TRBJ1-2; 7 positions match TRBD1. The CDR3 is made up of 12 amino acids. V was clipped by 5 bases and J by 9 bases; unmatched bases: 9. CDR1 is DFQATT and CDR2 is SNEGSKA in the germline V gene (reference sequence). CDR3 protein: CSAGRGTISYTF. The CDR3 coding sequence is TGCAGTGCTGGCAGGGGGACGATAAGCTACACCTTC.

This clonotype was observed a few times. The J gene is TRBJ1-2, the V gene TRBV18; D is unclear. Germline-derived CDR1 and CDR2 are KGHSH and LQKENI. Trimming removed 0 bases from V and 7 bases from J, with 9 bases in between. This CDR3 region has 13 residues. In nucleotides, the CDR3 is TGTGCCAGCTCACCACCCGCAGGCAGTGGCTACACCTTC. It encodes CASSPPAGSGYTF.

This chain uses TRBV25-1 with TRBJ2-2; 7 bases are shared with TRBD2. The J segment lost 2 bases and the V segment lost 6 bases, leaving 12 bases of the junction unmatched. Germline V gives CDR1 MGHDK, CDR2 SYGVNS. The CDR3 consists of 17 residues. CDR3 sequence: CASSVTSPGLNTGELFF. CDR3 in DNA: TGTGCCAGCAGCGTCACATCACCGGGACTAAACACCGGGGAGCTGTTTTTT. The full variable domain, rest sourced from reference TRBV25-1 and TRBJ2-2, is EADIYQTPRYLVIGTGKKITLECSQTMGHDKMYWYQQDPGMELHLIHYSYGVNSTEKGDLSSESTVSRIRTEHFPLTLESARPSHTSQYLCASSVTSPGLNTGELFFGEGSRLTVL.

This clonotype was seen a few times. V usage is TRBV12-3 or TRBV12-4 and J usage is TRBJ2-1; D is uncertain. This CDR3 contains 14 residues. Trimming left V 1 base short and J 9 bases short, with 13 bases between. CDR3 amino acids: CASSLDPPGGEQFF. DNA of the CDR3: TGTGCCAGCAGTTTAGACCCGCCCGGCGGTGAGCAGTTCTTC.

This clonotype has just a few counts. The chain has TRBV20-1 and TRBJ2-5; perhaps TRBD2 as D (6 bases). Between the trimmed V and J ends, which lost 0 bases and 5 bases, there was a span of 10 bases. This CDR3 region has 13 residues. In germline, CDR1 is DFQATT, CDR2 SNEGSKA (reference sequence). The CDR3 DNA is TGCAGTGCTAGAGATTCGGGGGTTGAGACCCAGTACTTC. This translates into CSARDSGVETQYF.

This chain connects TRBV21-1 to TRBJ2-1; TRBD1 is the table's D call and was not checked against the DNA. TRBV21-1 is flagged as a pseudogene. The length of the CDR3 is 15 residues. CDR3: CASSNGGPTDNEQFF. CDR3 DNA sequence: TGTGCCAGCAGCAACGGGGGCCCCACAGACAATGAGCAGTTCTTC.

This sequence joins TRBV12-3 or TRBV12-4 and TRBJ2-1, with TRBD2 matching over 9 bases. The junction had 4 bases not matched to a gene; V was cut back by 1 base and J by 0 bases. The CDR3 spans 17 residues. For the CDR3, the DNA is TGTGCCAGCAGTTTAGAGGGACTAGCCAGCTCCTACAATGAGCAGTTCTTC. It translates to CASSLEGLASSYNEQFF.

This clonotype was counted a few times. The CDR3 here is CASSLTLTTYGYTF. As DNA, the CDR3 is TGTGCCAGCAGTTTAACCCTGACAACCTATGGCTACACCTTC. The V call is TRBV12-3 or TRBV12-4, the J call TRBJ1-2; D ambiguous. Between the trimmed V and J ends, which lost 2 bases and 4 bases, there was a span of 11 bases. The CDR3 extends over 14 amino acids.

This clonotype was detected a few times. The chain has TRBV29-1 and TRBJ2-3; 9 nucleotides line up with TRBD2. Germline CDR1 reads SQVTM; CDR2 reads ANQGSEA. This CDR3 contains 14 residues. V lost 7 bases and J lost 3; bases outside the gene matches: 8. The CDR3 sequence is CSAFSGRRTDTQYF. In nucleotides, the CDR3 is TGCAGCGCGTTTAGCGGGAGAAGGACAGATACGCAGTATTTT.

This clonotype appeared a few times. The chain recombines TRBV20-1 with TRBJ2-3; 9 nucleotides agree with TRBD2. The CDR3 sequence is 16 residues long. J gave up 8 bases and V 6 bases, and 18 bases lay outside the gene matches. Germline loops: CDR1 DFQATT, CDR2 SNEGSKA (reference sequence). CDR3 sequence reads: CSAPGGVAGAMFTQYF. The CDR3 region has the DNA TGCAGTGCCCCGGGCGGTGTAGCGGGAGCTATGTTTACGCAGTATTTT.

There are a few counts of this clonotype. V gene TRBV6-5 combines with J gene TRBJ2-1; perhaps TRBD2 as D (6 bases). Trimming stripped 2 bases from V and 9 bases from J, with 11 bases between. Germline CDR1 and CDR2: MNHEY and SVGAGI. The CDR3 loop spans 13 amino acids. The CDR3 DNA reads TGTGCCAGCAGTTACGAGGGAGGAAGTGAGCAGTTCTTC. The encoded protein is CASSYEGGSEQFF.

The genes are TRBV5-6 and TRBJ1-1, with D possibly TRBD1 on 6 matching bases. The CDR3 extends over 16 amino acids. CDR1 and CDR2 (germline): SGHDT, YYEEEE. V was shortened by 6 bases and J by 2 bases, with 20 bases between the two germline ends. DNA for the CDR3: TGTGCCAGCACCCCCTTTATGGGGGGGCCTAACACTGAAGCTTTCTTT. Residues: CASTPFMGGPNTEAFF.

A note on this clonotype: One end of the junction varies from germline; a read error may be responsible. The chain couples TRBV9 to TRBJ2-1; 9 bases match TRBD2. In germline, CDR1 is SGDLS, CDR2 YYNGEE. The CDR3 covers 17 residues. DNA for the CDR3: TGTGCCAGCAGCGTAGACGTGAGCGGGAGGCGAGGTTATGAGCAGATCTTC. The encoded protein is CASSVDVSGRRGYEQIF.

The V and J genes are TRBV4-1 and TRBJ2-2; TRBD1 matches at 9 bases. Germline CDR1 MGHRA, CDR2 YSYEKL. The CDR3 is made up of 17 amino acids. Trimming removed 0 bases from V and 6 bases from J; junction bases left unmatched: 8. CDR3 nucleotides: TGCGCCAGCAGCCAAGATTGGAACAGGGGGCTCTCCGGGGAGCTGTTTTTT. Translated, it gives CASSQDWNRGLSGELFF.

This clonotype has more than one count but fewer than ten. The CDR3: CATSDSKKLTSGRSTDTQYF. The CDR3 region has the DNA TGTGCCACCAGTGATTCAAAAAAACTAACTAGCGGGAGATCTACAGATACGCAGTATTTT. The chain uses TRBV24-1 and TRBJ2-3; the match to TRBD2 covers 11 bases. The CDR3 has 20 residues. The junction had 15 bases not matched to a gene; V was cut back by 2 bases and J by 3 bases. Germline values: CDR1 KGHDR, CDR2 SFDVKD.

This chain uses TRBV29-1 with TRBJ2-3; 7 bases match TRBD1. The CDR3 totals 11 residues. Germline V gene lookup returns CDR1 SQVTM and CDR2 ANQGSEA. Trimming at V came to 6 bases and at J to 4 bases, leaving 1 base not matched to a gene. The CDR3 loop is CSVGGPDTQYF. DNA of the CDR3: TGCAGCGTAGGGGGCCCAGATACGCAGTATTTT.